The 9 T cell receptor beta chains below all came from one sample that was sequenced in a study of graft-versus-host responses after intestinal transplantation. Sequencing used immunoSEQ multiplex PCR; TCRdb keeps in-frame clones, though not all of them. This table has roughly 70,000 clones, just under 95% appearing once. The source was bone marrow, collected approximately 700 days after intestinal transplantation. The source of these receptors is a human patient who received an intestinal transplant, so some T cells may come from the graft donor.

A note on this clone: Other nucleotide sequences in the sample specify the same CDR3. The J gene is TRBJ2-7, the V gene TRBV4-1; unclear D gene. This CDR3 region has 13 residues. CDR1 is MGHRA and CDR2 is YSYEKL in the germline V gene. V was cut by 0 bases and J by 4 bases, with 7 bases left in between. This chain's CDR3 is CASSQDLGYEQYF. For the CDR3, the DNA is TGCGCCAGCAGCCAAGATCTTGGATACGAGCAGTACTTC.

The chain recombines TRBV6-5 with TRBJ2-1; 9 bases agree with TRBD1. J was trimmed by 7 bases and V by 2 bases; bases with no gene match: 3. The CDR3 consists of 14 residues. Germline V gene sequence: CDR1 MNHEY, CDR2 SVGAGI. CDR3 region: CASSYGQGHNEQFF. Here the CDR3 DNA reads TGTGCCAGCAGTTACGGACAGGGGCATAATGAGCAGTTCTTC.

This chain connects TRBV29-1 to TRBJ2-3; a possible D gene is TRBD1 (5 bases). The CDR3 contains 13 residues. Germline V lookup: CDR1 SQVTM, CDR2 ANQGSEA. V was trimmed by 7 bases and J by 4 bases, leaving 15 bases between them. CDR3 region: CSAQGYFADTQYF. The CDR3 nucleotides are TGCAGCGCCCAGGGTTATTTTGCAGATACGCAGTATTTT.

The chain uses TRBV7-7 and TRBJ2-5; 9 bases are shared with TRBD2. The V and J ends lost 1 base and 7 bases, in that order; junction bases with no gene match: 10. The CDR3 spans 16 residues. Germline CDR1 SSHAT, CDR2 FNYEAQ (reference sequence). CDR3 in DNA: TGTGCCAGCAGCTTAGAAATTAGCGGGGGTCCCAGGACCCAGTACTTC. Amino acids: CASSLEISGGPRTQYF.

CDR3 bases: TGTGCCAGCAGCCCCTCGGTGTCCCGGGGGTACGAGCAGTACTTC. Translated: CASSPSVSRGYEQYF. The rearrangement uses TRBV27 and TRBJ2-7, with D perhaps matching TRBD2 (6 bases). The CDR3 totals 15 residues. CDR1 MNHEY and CDR2 SMNVEV come from the germline V gene (reference sequence). V lost 6 bases, J lost 4 bases, and 19 bases lay in between.

The chain employs TRBV19 and TRBJ2-1, with TRBD2 identical over 9 bases. The V gene's germline CDR1 is LNHDA and CDR2 SQIVND (reference sequence). J was trimmed by 4 bases and V by 6 bases; bases with no gene match: 4. The CDR3 sequence is 14 residues long. CDR3 sequence: CASRPSGDYNEQFF. For the CDR3, the DNA is TGTGCCAGTAGACCTAGCGGGGATTACAATGAGCAGTTCTTC.

The chain joins TRBV10-1 to TRBJ2-7, with D maybe TRBD2 (6 bases). Germline V CDR1 and CDR2: WNHNN, SYGVQD (reference sequence). V lost 3 bases to trimming and J lost 8 bases, with 20 bases between them. The CDR3 consists of 15 residues. CDR3 sequence (DNA): TGCGCCAGCAGTGAACAATCGGGGGACCGGGGTAAGCAGTACTTC. Translated, it gives CASSEQSGDRGKQYF.

The chain couples TRBV27 to TRBJ1-5; D is perhaps TRBD1 (5 bases). The V end lost 5 bases, the J end lost 5 bases, and 10 bases lay between the germline ends. The germline CDR1 and CDR2 sequences are MNHEY and SMNVEV (reference sequence). This CDR3 has 13 residues. The CDR3 region is CASSEGSYQPQHF. CDR3 sequence (DNA): TGTGCCAGCAGTGAGGGGTCTTATCAGCCCCAGCATTTT.

The chain links TRBV7-9 to TRBJ2-5; possibly TRBD1 for D (6 bases). The CDR3 sequence is 13 residues long. The germline V gene encodes CDR1 SEHNR and CDR2 FQNEAQ (reference sequence). Trimming cost V 5 bases and J 1 base, with 8 bases left between them. The chain's CDR3 is CASSADSQETQYF. In DNA form, the CDR3 reads TGTGCCAGCAGCGCGGACAGCCAAGAGACCCAGTACTTC.